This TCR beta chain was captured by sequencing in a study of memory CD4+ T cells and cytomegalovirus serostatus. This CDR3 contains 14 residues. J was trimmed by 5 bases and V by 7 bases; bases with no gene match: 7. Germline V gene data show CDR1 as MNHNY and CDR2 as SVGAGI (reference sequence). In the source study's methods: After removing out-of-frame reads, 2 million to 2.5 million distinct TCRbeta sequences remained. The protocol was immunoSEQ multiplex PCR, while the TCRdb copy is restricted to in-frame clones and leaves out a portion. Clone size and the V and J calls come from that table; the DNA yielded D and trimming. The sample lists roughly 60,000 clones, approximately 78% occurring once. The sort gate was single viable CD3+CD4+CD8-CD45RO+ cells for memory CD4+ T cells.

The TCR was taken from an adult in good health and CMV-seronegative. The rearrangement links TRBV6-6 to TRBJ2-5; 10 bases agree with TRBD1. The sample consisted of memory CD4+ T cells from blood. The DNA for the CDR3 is TGTGCCAGCATTCGAGGACAGGGGGGGGAGACCCAGTACTTC. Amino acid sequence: CASIRGQGGETQYF.